This T cell receptor (beta chain) was observed in a study of CD8 T cells in ankylosing spondylitis. The germline V gene has CDR1 SGDLS and CDR2 YYNGEE. The V end lost 0 bases, the J end lost 7 bases, and 10 bases lay between the germline ends. The CDR3 covers 13 residues. Making the TCR beta libraries involved quantitative 5'-RACE with molecular barcodes. A single record per CDR3 protein comes from TCRdb applying MiXCR to the 5' RACE reads. The data contain about 360,000 distinct CDR3 sequences, 20% to 25% of them singletons. What was sequenced was blood, either unsorted or a sorted T cell fraction (not recorded which). The clonotype was recovered from a male donor with ankylosing spondylitis or in good health (not recorded which). The J gene is TRBJ2-5, the V gene TRBV9; unclear D gene. The CDR3: CASSVGGAGTQYF. The DNA of the CDR3 is TGTGCCAGCAGCGTAGGCGGTGCAGGGACCCAGTACTTC. Combining the CDR3 with reference TRBV9 and TRBJ2-5 gives the whole variable domain DSGVTQTPKHLITATGQRVTLRCSPRSGDLSVYWYQQSLDQGLQFLIQYYNGEERAKGNILERFSAQQFPDLHSELNLSSLELGDSALYFCASSVGGAGTQYFGPGTRLLVL.